Below are 22 T cell receptor beta chains sequenced from a single sample in a study of T cells after somatic rescue of genetic block. Some clones are missing from TCRdb's copy, which holds only in-frame ones; the method was immunoSEQ multiplex PCR. Here the sample spans 70,000 to 95,000 clones, around 90% being singletons. Material for sequencing was peripheral blood mononuclear cells (PBMCs). The receptor set was obtained from a woman younger than 30.

The chain employs TRBV7-9 and TRBJ2-3; D remains ambiguous. The length of the CDR3 is 13 residues. V was trimmed by 4 bases and J by 4 bases, leaving 9 bases between them. Germline CDR1 reads SEHNR; CDR2 reads FQNEAQ (reference sequence). The CDR3 loop is CASSSLWADTQYF. In DNA form, the CDR3 reads TGTGCCAGCAGCTCCCTTTGGGCAGATACGCAGTATTTT. Filled out from reference TRBV7-9 and TRBJ2-3, the complete variable domain reads DTGVSQNPRHKITKRGQNVTFRCDPISEHNRLYWYRQTLGQGPEFLTYFQNEAQLEKSRLLSDRFSAERPKGSFSTLEIQRTEQGDSAMYLCASSSLWADTQYFGPGTRLTVL.

The count of this clone is one. J is TRBJ2-3 and V is TRBV5-1; no clear D. The CDR3 is 14 residues long. Germline V gene lookup returns CDR1 SGHRS and CDR2 YFSETQ. Trimming removed 4 bases from V and 6 bases from J, with 15 bases in between. The DNA of the CDR3 is TGCGCCAGCAGCCCGCAGAATAATAGGGATACGCAGTATTTT. Translation gives CASSPQNNRDTQYF.

The chain uses TRBV23-1 and TRBJ2-7; 7 nucleotides line up with TRBD1. TRBV23-1 is an ORF; its function is uncertain. The CDR3 extends over 16 amino acids. J lost 2 bases, V lost 3 bases, and 10 bases had no gene match. The CDR3 reads CASSHLPRTGAYEQYF. The CDR3 DNA is TGCGCCAGCAGTCACCTTCCTCGGACAGGTGCCTACGAGCAGTACTTC.

This clone has a single count. The chain is built from TRBV28 and TRBJ2-7, with no clear D. V shed 6 bases and J shed 6 bases, with 6 bases lying between them. The CDR3 is made up of 10 amino acids. Per the germline V gene, CDR1 is MDHEN and CDR2 is SYDVKM. The CDR3, as DNA: TGTGCCAGCAGCTCCGCCGAGCAGTACTTC. Its translation: CASSSAEQYF.

The rearrangement joins TRBV6-5 to TRBJ2-1; D is perhaps TRBD1 or TRBD2 (6 bases each). V lost 7 bases and J 7 bases, leaving 14 bases between the germline ends. The V gene's germline CDR1 is MNHEY and CDR2 SVGAGI. The CDR3 spans 13 residues. CDR3: CASNRGVGNEQFF. The DNA for the CDR3 is TGTGCCAGCAATAGGGGGGTGGGTAATGAGCAGTTCTTC.

This clone showed up just once. The chain couples TRBV11-2 to TRBJ1-3; D unclear. V was pared by 1 base and J by 4 bases, with 8 bases between. Germline V CDR1 and CDR2: SGHAT, FQNNGV. The CDR3 has 14 residues. CDR3 sequence: CASSLVPYGNTIYF. The CDR3 coding sequence is TGTGCCAGCAGCTTAGTCCCGTACGGAAACACCATATATTTT.

The rearrangement uses TRBV6-1 and TRBJ2-1; TRBD2 is a possible D gene (5 bases). Looked up from germline, CDR1 is MNHNS and CDR2 is SASEGT. This CDR3 region has 12 residues. V lost 7 bases, J lost 10 bases, and 14 bases lay in between. CDR3 DNA sequence: TGTGCCAGCATCCCTTCGGACTGGGAGCAGTTCTTC. Amino acids: CASIPSDWEQFF.

The chain links TRBV30 to TRBJ2-3, with TRBD2 matching over 7 bases. The germline V gene has CDR1 GTSNPN and CDR2 SVGIG (reference sequence). This CDR3 contains 16 residues. Losses at the gene ends were 2 bases for V and 2 bases for J; bases not matched to a gene: 10. CDR3 protein: CAWSRRKRDHTDTQYF. In DNA, the CDR3 is TGTGCCTGGAGTCGCCGGAAGCGGGACCACACAGATACGCAGTATTTT. Full variable domain (missing parts from reference TRBV30 and TRBJ2-3): SQTIHQWPATLVQPVGSPLSLECTVEGTSNPNLYWYRQAAGRGLQLLFYSVGIGQISSEVPQNLSASRPQDRQFILSSKKLLLSDSGFYLCAWSRRKRDHTDTQYFGPGTRLTVL.

The chain employs TRBV30 and TRBJ1-2; 8 positions match TRBD1. Unmatched junction bases numbered 14, after V lost 4 bases and J lost 1 base. The germline V gene encodes CDR1 GTSNPN and CDR2 SVGIG (reference sequence). The length of the CDR3 is 17 residues. The CDR3 is CAWTSPGQASHNYGYTF. In nucleotides, the CDR3 is TGTGCCTGGACCTCCCCGGGACAGGCTTCCCATAACTATGGCTACACCTTC.

The chain links TRBV29-1 to TRBJ2-5, with 10 bases fitting TRBD2. V shed 7 bases, J shed 5 bases, and the junction held 4 bases outside the gene matches. Per the germline V gene, CDR1 is SQVTM and CDR2 is ANQGSEA. This CDR3 has 12 residues. The CDR3 sequence is CSAGTSEETQYF. The CDR3 nucleotides are TGCAGCGCCGGGACTAGCGAGGAGACCCAGTACTTC.

The J gene is TRBJ2-5, the V gene TRBV18; a possible D gene is TRBD1 (6 bases). Germline V gene lookup returns CDR1 KGHSH and CDR2 LQKENI. This CDR3 has 13 residues. The germline V and J ends were trimmed by 3 bases and 5 bases, with 10 bases remaining between them. CDR3 nucleotides: TGTGCCAGCTCACCTCAGGGGTACGAGACCCAGTACTTC. Translated, it gives CASSPQGYETQYF.

This sequence joins TRBV7-2 and TRBJ1-5, with TRBD1 matching 7 bases. V lost 3 bases to trimming and J lost 5 bases; unmatched junction nucleotides: 7. The CDR3 has 15 residues. The germline V gene has CDR1 SGHTA and CDR2 FQGNSA. CDR3 region: CASSFRQGIHQPQHF. In DNA, the CDR3 is TGTGCCAGCAGCTTCAGACAGGGTATCCATCAGCCCCAGCATTTT.

The V call is TRBV15, the J call TRBJ2-1; D unresolved. V lost 5 bases and J lost 6, with 8 bases in between. The CDR3 loop spans 12 amino acids. Germline lookup yields CDR1 LNHNV and CDR2 YYDKDF (reference sequence). In DNA, the CDR3 is TGTGCCACCAGCCCCAGACCCAATGAGCAGTTCTTC. Residues: CATSPRPNEQFF.

The chain carries TRBV7-3 and TRBJ2-3; D possibly corresponds to TRBD1 (7 bases). V lost 5 bases and J lost 2, with 14 bases in between. This CDR3 is built from 15 residues. The germline V gene has CDR1 SGHTA and CDR2 FQGTGA. CDR3 loop: CASSTQGGSTDTQYF. The CDR3 coding sequence is TGTGCCAGCAGCACTCAGGGGGGATCCACAGATACGCAGTATTTT. Full variable domain (remainder filled in from reference TRBV7-3 and TRBJ2-3): GAGVSQTPSNKVTEKGKYVELRCDPISGHTALYWYRQSLGQGPEFLIYFQGTGAADDSGLPNDRFFAVRPEGSVSTLKIQRTERGDSAVYLCASSTQGGSTDTQYFGPGTRLTVL.

V usage is TRBV4-2 and J usage is TRBJ1-4, with D possibly TRBD1 on 5 matching bases. V was trimmed by 2 bases and J by 6 bases, leaving 19 bases between them. This CDR3 spans 17 amino acids. Germline V CDR1 and CDR2: LGHNA, YNFKEQ. The CDR3 coding sequence is TGTGCCAGCAGCCAATCTCAGGTGCAGGGAGTTTATGAAAAACTGTTTTTT. This gives the protein CASSQSQVQGVYEKLFF.

The V call is TRBV13, the J call TRBJ2-5, with D possibly being TRBD2 (6 bases). The CDR3 consists of 15 residues. V was clipped by 0 bases and J by 2 bases, with 10 bases between them. Germline V gene data show CDR1 as PRHDT and CDR2 as FYEKMQ (reference sequence). CDR3 DNA: TGTGCCAGCAGCTTAGGAGCAGGACTACAAGAGACCCAGTACTTC. Its protein product is CASSLGAGLQETQYF. The whole variable domain, remainder taken from reference TRBV13 and TRBJ2-5, is AAGVIQSPRHLIKEKRETATLKCYPIPRHDTVYWYQQGPGQDPQFLISFYEKMQSDKGSIPDRFSAQQFSDYHSELNMSSLELGDSALYFCASSLGAGLQETQYFGPGTRLLVL.

The CDR3: CASSLGSQTVNYGYTF. The CDR3 DNA sequence: TGTGCCAGCAGTTTAGGGAGCCAGACAGTGAACTATGGCTACACCTTC. The rearrangement links TRBV28 to TRBJ1-2, with D possibly matching TRBD1 (5 bases). The germline V and J ends were trimmed by 2 bases and 2 bases, with 15 bases remaining between them. The CDR3 runs to 16 residues. The germline V gene has CDR1 MDHEN and CDR2 SYDVKM.

The chain links TRBV5-1 to TRBJ1-2, with TRBD1 matching 7 bases. The length of the CDR3 is 13 residues. V gave up 4 bases and J gave up 2 bases; unmatched junction bases: 2. Per germline, CDR1 SGHRS and CDR2 YFSETQ. The chain's CDR3 is CASSAGQNYGYTF. The CDR3, as DNA: TGCGCCAGCAGCGCGGGACAGAACTATGGCTACACCTTC.

This chain links TRBV28 with TRBJ2-7; weak D call: TRBD2 (5 bases). This CDR3 spans 14 amino acids. The germline V gene encodes CDR1 MDHEN and CDR2 SYDVKM. The V gene lost 2 bases and the J gene lost 3 bases, with 11 bases spanning the gap. The CDR3 DNA reads as TGTGCCAGCAGTTTAACCGGGGTTGACTACGAGCAGTACTTC. Its protein is CASSLTGVDYEQYF.

The chain links TRBV5-1 to TRBJ2-1; 8 bases line up with TRBD2. The germline CDR1 and CDR2 sequences are SGHRS and YFSETQ. Trimming at V came to 1 base and at J to 1 base, leaving 4 bases not matched to a gene. This CDR3 is 16 amino acids long. The CDR3 sequence is CASSLTSGQSYNEQFF. For the CDR3, the DNA is TGCGCCAGCAGCTTGACTAGCGGCCAATCCTACAATGAGCAGTTCTTC.

The V gene is TRBV6-1, the J gene TRBJ1-2; possibly TRBD1 for D (5 bases). Deletions cut 2 bases from V and 14 bases from J, with 6 bases between. Germline V CDR1 and CDR2: MNHNS, SASEGT. This CDR3 comprises 9 residues. CDR3 region: CASSERGTF. The CDR3 coding sequence is TGTGCCAGCAGTGAAAGGGGTACCTTC.

V gene TRBV2 combines with J gene TRBJ1-1; no definite D call. This CDR3 is 15 amino acids long. Per the germline V gene, CDR1 is SNHLY and CDR2 is FYNNEI. V shed 8 bases and J shed 4 bases, with 20 bases lying between them. As DNA, the CDR3 is TGTGCCAGCCGGTTGGTCGGTGGAGGTGTCACTGAAGCTTTCTTT. This encodes CASRLVGGGVTEAFF.